The clone carrying this T cell receptor (beta chain) was detected once. This sample is part of a study of blood T cell repertoires in COVID-19. The wider study: PBMCs, B-cell-depleted T cells, or T cells were the source of the cDNA or gDNA that made up the material.

Study processing details: Amplification from reference gene primers served as the basis for estimated nucleated cell counts. Generated by immunoSEQ multiplex PCR, the TCRdb table keeps only in-frame clones and is missing some. V, J and clone size are taken as reported in that table, and D and trimming were inferred from the DNA itself. The data show 75,000 to 100,000 clones, about 85% seen once. V lost 1 base, J lost 7 bases, and 6 bases lay in between. This CDR3 is built from 12 residues. Germline V CDR1 and CDR2: SGHRS, YFSETQ. The chain joins TRBV5-1 to TRBJ2-1; D is uncertain. The sequenced sample was peripheral blood. This clonotype originated in a man in his 70s with acute or convalescent COVID-19. CDR3 DNA sequence: TGCGCCAGCAGCTTGAATCGGAATGAGCAGTTCTTC. Amino acid sequence: CASSLNRNEQFF.